This T cell receptor (beta chain) stems from a study of cytomegalovirus exposure and HLA in healthy donors. Study-level findings and limits: An analysis was carried out at a later point. It showed that HLA-associated TCR beta chains were more clonally expanded than equally common non-associated chains. In the analysis, some V segments, TRBV6-2 and TRBV6-3 included, were excluded as indistinguishable.

The germline gives CDR1 SGHNT, CDR2 YYREEE (reference sequence). With 1 base clipped from V and 6 bases from J, the junction kept 6 bases outside the gene matches. The CDR3 loop spans 14 amino acids. PCR was performed using 60 Vbeta and 13 Jbeta primers. Original analysis: In a later analysis, around 87 million unique TCR beta chains included roughly 11 million shared by two or more donors. The table came from immunoSEQ multiplex PCR; TCRdb's copy has only in-frame clones and leaves some out. V, J and clone size reflect that table, while D and trimming were determined from the DNA. The sample carries under 300,000 clones, about 80% recorded once. Note on this clone: Its target is not known.

The receptor comes from a woman in her fifties or sixties in good health and CMV-seropositive. The sample consisted of PBMCs. V usage is TRBV5-4 and J usage is TRBJ1-2; 7 bases are shared with TRBD1. Here the CDR3 reads CASSLFQGVDGYTF. The CDR3 nucleotides read TGTGCCAGCAGCTTGTTCCAGGGGGTAGATGGCTACACCTTC. Complete variable domain (other parts from reference TRBV5-4 and TRBJ1-2): ETGVTQSPTHLIKTRGQQVTLRCSSQSGHNTVSWYQQALGQGPQFIFQYYREEENGRGNFPPRFSGLQFPNYSSELNVNALELDDSALYLCASSLFQGVDGYTFGSGTRLTVV.